These 30 T cell receptor beta chains were all obtained from the same sample, sequenced in a study of CD8+ T cells in alopecia areata. RNA, once extracted, was reverse transcribed into cDNA for use as the sequencing template. Profiling relied on immunoSEQ multiplex PCR, and the TCRdb table lists in-frame clones only, not all of them. This sample carries around 110,000 clones and no singletons, and less than 20% goes to the top ten. Sequencing input: lesional skin. The source is a C3H/HeJ mouse with alopecia areata. This strain has MHC haplotype H2-k.

This clone was seen repeatedly, ten times or more. Here the gene names and germline are mouse. The CDR3 extends 4 residues past the end of the read, so its final part is completed from the germline J gene. The V call is TRBV13-3, the J call TRBJ2-7; 7 bases map to TRBD2. Germline V gene sequence: CDR1 NNHDY, CDR2 SYVADS. The CDR3 runs to 13 residues. Partial CDR3 DNA: TGTGCCAGCAGTGGGACTGGAAAGTAT. It is translated as CASSGTGKY. The whole CDR3 protein is CASSGTGKYEQYF.

Concerning this clone itself: The gene names given are mouse names. The read terminates 4 residues before the CDR3 end, so the remaining end is supplied by the germline J gene. The rearrangement joins TRBV13-3 to TRBJ2-5, with 12 bases that match TRBD2. The CDR3 covers 14 residues. In germline, CDR1 is NNHDY, CDR2 SYVADS. The CDR3 sequence: CASTGLGGEDTQYF. The CDR3 DNA, read in part, is TGTGCCAGCACCGGACTGGGGGGGGAAGAC.

There are a few counts of this clone. Gene names denote mouse genes. Sequencing ends 4 residues short of the CDR3 end; the germline J gene provides the rest. This chain joins TRBV19 and TRBJ2-1, with a tentative D call TRBD1 (5 bases). The V end was cut by 1 base, the J end by 4 bases, with 12 bases between. Germline loops: CDR1 FNHDT, CDR2 SITEND (reference sequence). This CDR3 has 15 residues. This CDR3 reads CASSISDRGYAEQFF. The CDR3 DNA, read in part, is TGTGCCAGCAGTATATCGGATAGGGGATATGCT. The full variable domain, with the rest looked up from reference TRBV19 and TRBJ2-1, is GGIITQTPKFLIGQEGQKLTLKCQQNFNHDTMYWYRQDSGKGLRLIYYSITENDLQKGDLSEGYDASREKKSSFSLTVTSAQKNEMAVFLCASSISDRGYAEQFFGPGTRLTVL.

This clone was found a few times. The gene names here belong to mouse. Read coverage stops 4 residues before the CDR3 terminus; the germline J gene supplies the remainder. The gene calls are TRBV1 and TRBJ2-5; possibly TRBD1 for D (5 bases). Germline V lookup: CDR1 NSQYPW, CDR2 LRSPGD (reference sequence). The CDR3 has 11 amino acids. This CDR3 is CTCSGRDTQYF. CDR3 bases read: TGCACCTGTTCAGGGAGAGAC.

This clone was seen more than once but under ten times. Gene names refer to mouse genes. The read finishes 4 residues shy of the CDR3 end, and the germline J gene is used to complete it. The rearrangement uses TRBV13-3 and TRBJ2-2; 8 nucleotides match TRBD2. This CDR3 is 14 amino acids long. Germline values: CDR1 NNHDY, CDR2 SYVADS. The V and J ends lost 6 bases and 2 bases, in that order; junction bases with no gene match: 3. CDR3 loop: CASTLGVNTGQLYF. The sequenced CDR3 bases are TGTGCCAGCACACTGGGGGTTAACACCGGG.

This clone has a handful of counts. Each gene name is a mouse one. The read is 4 residues too short to cover the CDR3 end, so that end is filled in from the germline J gene. The V and J genes are TRBV13-3 and TRBJ1-4, with 12 bases matching TRBD1. This CDR3 comprises 14 residues. Looked up from germline, CDR1 is NNHDY and CDR2 is SYVADS. The CDR3 sequence: CASRDRGLSERLFF. The sequenced CDR3 bases are TGTGCCAGCCGGGACAGGGGGCTGAGCGAA.

This clone was counted a few times. The genes and germline here are from mouse. The sequence runs out 4 residues before the end of the CDR3; the remainder is reconstructed from the germline J gene. V and J are TRBV13-3 and TRBJ2-4; no reliable D call. Germline assignment: CDR1 NNHDY and CDR2 SYVADS. V was clipped by 3 bases and J by 0 bases, with 8 bases between them. The CDR3 contains 14 residues. Here the CDR3 reads CASSAQPSQNTLYF. The DNA read from the CDR3 is TGTGCCAGCAGTGCACAGCCTAGTCAAAAC.

Concerning this clone: Mouse gene names apply. The read gets to within 4 residues of the CDR3 end, and the germline J gene fills in the rest. This chain joins TRBV13-3 and TRBJ2-3, with 11 bases identical to TRBD2. Germline assignment: CDR1 NNHDY and CDR2 SYVADS. CDR3 size: 14 residues. CDR3 protein: CASSTGLGGETLYF. Incomplete CDR3 DNA: TGTGCCAGCAGTACCGGACTGGGGGGAGAA.

This clone was recorded a few times. Gene names and germline refer to mouse. Read data end 4 residues before the CDR3 end; the end is taken from the germline J gene. The chain carries TRBV13-3 and TRBJ2-3; 8 positions agree with TRBD2. CDR3 size: 17 residues. Germline V gene lookup returns CDR1 NNHDY and CDR2 SYVADS. V shed 1 base and J 2 bases; nucleotides not matched to a gene: 9. CDR3 bases read: TGTGCCAGCAGTGATACCTGGGGGGATAGGGCTGCAGAA. The encoded protein is CASSDTWGDRAAE. The whole CDR3 region reads CASSDTWGDRAAETLYF.

Turning to this clone: Gene names are the mouse ones. CDR3 residues: CTCSADLGGGTGQLYF. Partial CDR3 DNA: TGCACCTGCAGTGCAGATCTGGGGGGAGGCACCGGG. The J gene is TRBJ2-2, the V gene TRBV1; 8 nucleotides line up with TRBD2. The missing CDR3 end, 4 residues past where the read stops, is filled in from the germline J gene. CDR1 is NSQYPW, CDR2 LRSPGD, per germline (reference sequence). J gave up 4 bases and V 0 bases, and 4 bases lay outside the gene matches. This CDR3 has 16 amino acids.

A note on this clone: The listed genes are named as in mouse. Read data end 4 residues before the CDR3 end; the end is taken from the germline J gene. This sequence joins TRBV13-1 and TRBJ2-7, with 9 bases lining up with TRBD2. This CDR3 region has 15 residues. Germline V lookup: CDR1 NSHNY, CDR2 SYGAGN. After removal of 1 base from V and 0 bases from J, the junction contained 2 bases not matched to a gene. The CDR3: CASSDWTGDSYEQYF. The CDR3 DNA, read in part, is TGTGCCAGCAGTGATTGGACTGGGGACTCCTAT.

Comment on this clone: Genes here carry mouse names. The observed sequence ends 4 residues before the CDR3 terminus, with the missing tail filled in from the germline J gene. V gene TRBV17 combines with J gene TRBJ2-1; 7 nucleotides line up with TRBD2. After removal of 6 bases from V and 0 bases from J, the junction contained 8 bases not matched to a gene. Germline V gene data show CDR1 as MNHDT and CDR2 as YYDKIL. This CDR3 has 16 amino acids. The covered CDR3 bases are TGTGCTAGCAGCAAGACTGGGAGTAATAACTATGCT. It translates to CASSKTGSNNYA. The whole CDR3 protein is CASSKTGSNNYAEQFF.

A note on this clone: The genes are named according to mouse. The read gets to within 4 residues of the CDR3 end, and the germline J gene fills in the rest. This rearrangement joins TRBV13-3 to TRBJ1-4; D remains ambiguous. This CDR3 region has 14 residues. Germline lookup yields CDR1 NNHDY and CDR2 SYVADS. The CDR3 is CASSDKEGGERLFF. Incomplete CDR3 DNA: TGTGCCAGCAGTGATAAGGAGGGTGGCGAA.

This clone has a handful of counts. Genes and germline come from the mouse. The DNA ends 4 residues before the CDR3 does, and the rest of the CDR3 is filled in from the germline J gene. The rearrangement joins TRBV19 to TRBJ2-7, with a possible D match to TRBD1 (6 bases). V lost 2 bases to trimming and J lost 3 bases, with 12 bases between them. The CDR3 sequence is 14 residues long. CDR1 and CDR2 (germline): FNHDT, SITEND (reference sequence). The CDR3 DNA, read in part, is TGTGCCAGCAGTATGAGGGACAAAATCTAT. Translating it yields CASSMRDKIY. The full CDR3 protein is CASSMRDKIYEQYF.

On this clone itself: These gene names are mouse names. The read stops 4 residues short of the end of the CDR3; the missing end is completed from the germline J gene. V is TRBV1 and J is TRBJ2-3; D is unresolved. V was clipped by 2 bases and J by 0 bases, with 9 bases between them. The CDR3 extends over 15 amino acids. CDR1 and CDR2 from the germline V gene are NSQYPW and LRSPGD (reference sequence). The DNA read from the CDR3 is TGCACCTGCAGTGCAACATATCCTAGTGCAGAA. Translated, it gives CTCSATYPSAE. The full CDR3 protein reads CTCSATYPSAETLYF.

The table lists this clone with many counts. Gene and germline names: mouse. The CDR3 end lies 4 residues beyond the end of the read and is filled in from the germline J gene. The chain couples TRBV19 to TRBJ2-7; 9 positions agree with TRBD1. CDR1 and CDR2 (germline): FNHDT, SITEND (reference sequence). The CDR3 has 14 residues. Incomplete CDR3 DNA: TGTGCCAGCAGTATAAGGGGGACAGGGTAT. Translated: CASSIRGTGY. The CDR3 reads in full as CASSIRGTGYEQYF.

This clone was observed many times. Gene names are the mouse ones. The read halts 4 residues ahead of the CDR3 end, with the missing end drawn from the germline J gene. This chain connects TRBV1 to TRBJ2-5; TRBD2 agrees at 8 bases. The V gene end was trimmed by 0 bases and the J gene end by 1 base; junction bases not matched to a gene: 3. The CDR3 totals 16 residues. The germline gives CDR1 NSQYPW, CDR2 LRSPGD (reference sequence). Incomplete CDR3 DNA: TGCACCTGCAGTGCAGAGGGGGGGCGCGACCAAGAC. This sequence encodes CTCSAEGGRDQD. The whole CDR3 reads CTCSAEGGRDQDTQYF.

This clone has just a few counts. Each gene name is a mouse one. Here the CDR3 reads CARRTGTNERLFF. CDR3 bases read: TGTGCCAGACGGACAGGGACCAACGAA. This chain links TRBV19 with TRBJ1-4; TRBD1 matches at 8 bases. The sequenced fragment ends 4 residues before the CDR3 boundary, so the rest is inferred from the germline J gene. This CDR3 has 13 amino acids. Unmatched junction bases numbered 3, after V lost 8 bases and J lost 3 bases. In germline, CDR1 is FNHDT, CDR2 SITEND (reference sequence). Filled out from reference TRBV19 and TRBJ1-4, the complete variable domain reads GGIITQTPKFLIGQEGQKLTLKCQQNFNHDTMYWYRQDSGKGLRLIYYSITENDLQKGDLSEGYDASREKKSSFSLTVTSAQKNEMAVFLCARRTGTNERLFFGHGTKLSVL.

This clone has just a few counts. Gene names follow the mouse nomenclature. With the read ending 4 residues before the CDR3 end, the germline J gene is used to fill in that end. The J gene is TRBJ2-1, the V gene TRBV13-3, with unresolved D. The V end lost 5 bases, the J end lost 5 bases, and 8 bases lay between the germline ends. This CDR3 region has 12 residues. CDR1 and CDR2 from the germline V gene are NNHDY and SYVADS. The sequenced part of the CDR3 DNA is TGTGCCAGCAGCCCCCAGAATGCT. This gives the protein CASSPQNA. In full, the CDR3 is CASSPQNAEQFF.

This clone was observed a few times. Gene names and germline refer to mouse. The CDR3 is cut off 4 residues early in the read; its end comes from the germline J gene. The gene calls are TRBV29 and TRBJ1-2; maybe TRBD1 (5 bases). This CDR3 region has 14 residues. CDR1 and CDR2 (germline): MSHET, SYDVDS. V was cut by 1 base and J by 4 bases, with 10 bases left in between. This CDR3 is CASSLLGEGSDYTF. CDR3 bases read: TGTGCTAGCAGTTTATTAGGGGAGGGCTCC.

This clone occurred a few times. The gene names here belong to mouse. The read ends 4 residues shy of where the CDR3 ends; the end is completed using the germline J gene. This sequence joins TRBV31 and TRBJ2-1; D gene unclear. This CDR3 contains 12 residues. The V end lost 3 bases, the J end lost 1 base, and 4 bases lay between the germline ends. Germline values: CDR1 GKSSPN, CDR2 SITVG. The CDR3 DNA, read in part, is TGTGCCTGGAGACACAACTATGCT. Translated: CAWRHNYA. In full, the CDR3 is CAWRHNYAEQFF.

The sample holds a few counts of this clone. Gene names refer to mouse genes. The sequenced fragment ends 4 residues before the CDR3 boundary, so the rest is inferred from the germline J gene. The chain links TRBV1 to TRBJ1-4; 9 nucleotides align to TRBD1. V trimming: 0 bases; J trimming: 5 bases; junction bases outside the gene matches: 4. Germline V gives CDR1 NSQYPW, CDR2 LRSPGD (reference sequence). The CDR3 has 16 residues. The CDR3 region is CTCSADGTGRNERLFF. CDR3 DNA (partial): TGCACCTGCAGTGCAGACGGGACAGGGAGGAACGAA.

This clone was seen a handful of times. Each gene name is a mouse one. Sequencing ends 4 residues short of the CDR3 end; the germline J gene provides the rest. The chain has TRBV13-2 and TRBJ2-5, with 10 bases that match TRBD2. The CDR3 has 15 residues. V shed 5 bases and J 2 bases; nucleotides not matched to a gene: 5. The germline V gene has CDR1 NNHNN and CDR2 SYGAGS (reference sequence). The covered CDR3 bases are TGTGCCAGCGGGCTGGGGGGGCGCACCCAAGAC. Translation gives CASGLGGRTQD. The CDR3 in full is CASGLGGRTQDTQYF.

In regard to this clone: The listed genes are named as in mouse. The read stops 4 residues short of the end of the CDR3; the missing end is completed from the germline J gene. The chain recombines TRBV13-3 with TRBJ1-4; 7 nucleotides line up with TRBD1. The CDR3 extends over 17 amino acids. The V gene's germline CDR1 is NNHDY and CDR2 SYVADS. The trim removed 2 bases at V and 0 bases at J, leaving 7 bases unmatched. The part of the CDR3 DNA that was read is TGTGCCAGCAGTGAAGGGGGCAGGGGTATTTCCAACGAA. Encoded protein: CASSEGGRGISNE. The entire CDR3 reads CASSEGGRGISNERLFF.

As to this clone: The listed genes are named as in mouse. Read sequence stops 4 residues before the CDR3 end, and the germline J gene provides the missing end. The sample carries other DNA sequences with the same CDR3. This chain connects TRBV1 to TRBJ2-1, with no clear D. The germline CDR1 and CDR2 sequences are NSQYPW and LRSPGD (reference sequence). This CDR3 is 13 amino acids long. Trimming pared 1 base from V and 4 bases from J, leaving 5 bases between. This CDR3 reads CTCSAGLYAEQFF. The sequenced CDR3 bases are TGCACCTGCAGTGCAGGTCTTTATGCT.

In the case of this clone: The listed genes are named as in mouse. The DNA ends 4 residues before the CDR3 does, and the rest of the CDR3 is filled in from the germline J gene. The gene calls are TRBV16 and TRBJ2-3; a possible D gene is TRBD2 (6 bases). The germline V gene encodes CDR1 SGHSA and CDR2 FRNQAP. The CDR3 is made up of 15 amino acids. V was trimmed by 3 bases and J by 0 bases, leaving 10 bases between them. CDR3 bases read: TGTGCAAGCAGCTTTCTGGGGACTAGTGCAGAA. This encodes CASSFLGTSAE. The whole CDR3 is CASSFLGTSAETLYF.

This clone was seen only a few times. Gene names and germline match the mouse. The read ends 4 residues early relative to the CDR3; the germline J gene fills the gap. This chain connects TRBV13-3 to TRBJ2-5; tentatively, D is TRBD1 (6 bases). Per germline, CDR1 NNHDY and CDR2 SYVADS. The CDR3 covers 15 residues. CDR3 sequence: CASSDEQGGEDTQYF. The CDR3 bases that were read are TGTGCCAGCAGTGATGAACAGGGAGGGGAAGAC. Supplemented by reference TRBV13-3 and TRBJ2-5, the full variable domain reads EAAVTQSPRSKVAVTGGKVTLSCHQTNNHDYMYWYRQDTGHGLRLIHYSYVADSTEKGDIPDGYKASRPSQENFSLILELASLSQTAVYFCASSDEQGGEDTQYFGPGTRLLVL.

There are a few counts of this clone. Genes here carry mouse names. The read ends 4 residues early relative to the CDR3; the germline J gene fills the gap. J is TRBJ2-3 and V is TRBV13-3, with D possibly matching TRBD1 (6 bases). This CDR3 region has 15 residues. V was clipped by 5 bases and J by 2 bases, with 15 bases between them. Germline loops: CDR1 NNHDY, CDR2 SYVADS. The CDR3 DNA, read in part, is TGTGCCAGCAGACCCTCCGGGACATATGCAGAA. Protein product: CASRPSGTYAE. The whole CDR3 is CASRPSGTYAETLYF.

This clone was counted ten times or more. The gene names here belong to mouse. The CDR3 end is not reached by the read, which stops 4 residues before it; the germline J gene fills it in. This sequence joins TRBV13-3 and TRBJ1-4; possibly TRBD1 for D (6 bases). The length of the CDR3 is 15 residues. From germline, CDR1 is NNHDY and CDR2 SYVADS. CDR3 amino acids: CASSDRTGRSERLFF. The covered CDR3 bases are TGTGCCAGCAGTGATCGCACAGGGAGGAGCGAA.

This clone was seen a handful of times. These gene names are mouse names. The read stops 4 residues short of the end of the CDR3; the missing end is completed from the germline J gene. This rearrangement joins TRBV13-3 to TRBJ1-4; no firm D call. CDR1 and CDR2 from the germline V gene are NNHDY and SYVADS. The CDR3 loop spans 13 amino acids. Trimming cost V 2 bases and J 5 bases, with 7 bases left between them. The CDR3 bases that were read are TGTGCCAGCAGTGACCAGGAGAACGAA. It is translated as CASSDQENE. Given in full, the CDR3 is CASSDQENERLFF.